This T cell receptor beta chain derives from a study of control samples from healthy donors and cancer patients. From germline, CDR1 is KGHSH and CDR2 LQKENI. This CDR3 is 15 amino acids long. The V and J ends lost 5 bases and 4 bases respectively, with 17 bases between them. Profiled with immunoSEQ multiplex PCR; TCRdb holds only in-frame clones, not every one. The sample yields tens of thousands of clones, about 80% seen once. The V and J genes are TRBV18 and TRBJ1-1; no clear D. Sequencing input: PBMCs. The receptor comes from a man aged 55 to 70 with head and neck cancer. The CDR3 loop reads CASSKPPDLTTEAFF. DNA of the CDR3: TGTGCCAGCTCAAAGCCTCCTGACCTAACCACTGAAGCTTTCTTT.